The clone carrying this TCR beta chain has at least ten counts. Its matching antigen is unknown. V shed 3 bases, J shed 9 bases, and the junction held 10 bases outside the gene matches. The germline V gene encodes CDR1 LGHDT and CDR2 YNNKEL (reference sequence). There are 15 residues in the CDR3. The data belong to a study of identical twins. Using its own MiXCR run on the 5' RACE reads, TCRdb lists one record per CDR3 protein. The data contain hundreds of thousands of distinct CDR3 sequences, around 8.6% of them seen just once; the ten biggest clones take up roughly 0.9%. Study results and caveats: The study found excess low generation probability among twin-shared out-of-frame alpha sequences.

These data were also reused for a study on yellow fever vaccine responses in identical twins.

The chain employs TRBV3-1 and TRBJ2-1, with 8 bases fitting TRBD2. Sample: PBMCs. The clonotype originates from a woman younger than 35 in good health. The CDR3 DNA reads TGTGCCAGCAGCCACGGTACTGGACTAGCTGGTGAGCAGTTCTTC. Its protein is CASSHGTGLAGEQFF.